These 8 T cell receptor beta chains originate from one sample sequenced in a study of cytomegalovirus exposure and HLA in healthy donors. Primers: 60 Vbeta forward and 13 Jbeta reverse. The method was immunoSEQ multiplex PCR; TCRdb's version includes in-frame clones alone and lacks a portion of them. Among 150,000 to 200,000 clones listed, 65% to 80% were seen once. Sequencing used PBMCs. The receptors shown here come from a woman aged 40 to 50 in good health and CMV-seropositive.

This clone was observed once. The chain uses TRBV9 and TRBJ1-1; D perhaps matches TRBD1 (6 bases). This CDR3 region has 14 residues. The germline V gene encodes CDR1 SGDLS and CDR2 YYNGEE. The germline V and J ends were trimmed by 4 bases and 3 bases, with 13 bases remaining between them. Here the CDR3 DNA reads TGTGCCAGCAGCTCGACCCCAGGGGACACTGAAGCTTTCTTT. Translated: CASSSTPGDTEAFF.

This clone was found once. This chain uses TRBV30 with TRBJ1-1; a possible D gene is TRBD1 (5 bases). Per the germline V gene, CDR1 is GTSNPN and CDR2 is SVGIG (reference sequence). Trimming removed 0 bases at V and 11 bases at J, with 10 bases between. This CDR3 contains 11 residues. The CDR3 DNA sequence: TGTGCCTGGAGTGTGGGTGCAGGGGCTTTCTTT. Encoded protein: CAWSVGAGAFF.

The chain couples TRBV30 to TRBJ1-4; TRBD1 matches 9 bases. Losses at the gene ends were 2 bases for V and 7 bases for J; bases not matched to a gene: 5. The germline V gene has CDR1 GTSNPN and CDR2 SVGIG (reference sequence). The CDR3 contains 14 residues. The CDR3 here is CAWSRGQGLEKLFF. CDR3 bases: TGTGCCTGGAGTCGGGGACAGGGCCTTGAAAAACTGTTTTTT.

Sample share makes this clone medium-sized. The chain links TRBV14 to TRBJ1-4; D perhaps matches TRBD1 (5 bases). This CDR3 is 15 amino acids long. Germline CDR1 and CDR2: SGHDN and FVKESK. Trimming took off 1 base at V and 8 bases at J, with 14 bases between the two ends. CDR3: CASSQAKQAREKLFF. Written as DNA, the CDR3 is TGTGCCAGCAGCCAAGCTAAACAGGCCCGGGAAAAACTGTTTTTT.

J is TRBJ1-1 and V is TRBV2; 9 positions agree with TRBD1. Trimming took 7 bases from V and 5 from J; bases not matched to a gene: 5. Looked up from germline, CDR1 is SNHLY and CDR2 is FYNNEI. This CDR3 comprises 13 residues. The CDR3 nucleotides are TGTGCCAGCAATCGAGACAGGGGGACTGAAGCTTTCTTT. Its translation is CASNRDRGTEAFF.

The J gene is TRBJ2-3, the V gene TRBV5-6; 12 positions match TRBD2. Germline CDR1 SGHDT, CDR2 YYEEEE. Trimming removed 1 base from V and 2 bases from J; junction bases left unmatched: 8. The CDR3 sequence is 18 residues long. The CDR3 spells CASSLFTSGGPSTDTQYF. The CDR3 region has the DNA TGTGCCAGCAGCTTGTTTACTAGCGGGGGGCCCTCCACAGATACGCAGTATTTT. The full variable domain, rest sourced from reference TRBV5-6 and TRBJ2-3, is DAGVTQSPTHLIKTRGQQVTLRCSPKSGHDTVSWYQQALGQGPQFIFQYYEEEERQRGNFPDRFSGHQFPNYSSELNVNALLLGDSALYLCASSLFTSGGPSTDTQYFGPGTRLTVL.

This chain joins TRBV28 and TRBJ1-3; 7 bases map to TRBD1. The CDR3 sequence is 14 residues long. Germline values: CDR1 MDHEN, CDR2 SYDVKM. Germline trimming cut 8 bases from V and 5 bases from J; bases unmatched to any gene: 9. The CDR3 sequence: CASRTGTARNTIYF. The CDR3 DNA reads as TGTGCCAGCCGAACCGGGACAGCTCGAAACACCATATATTTT.

The gene calls are TRBV5-8 and TRBJ1-5, with 7 bases aligning to TRBD1. The germline V gene has CDR1 SGHTS and CDR2 YDEGEE. This CDR3 has 16 residues. Unmatched junction bases numbered 15, after V lost 8 bases and J lost 4 bases. This chain's CDR3 is CASKNRYRDRNQPQHF. The CDR3 DNA reads as TGTGCCAGTAAAAATAGATACCGGGACAGAAATCAGCCCCAGCATTTT.